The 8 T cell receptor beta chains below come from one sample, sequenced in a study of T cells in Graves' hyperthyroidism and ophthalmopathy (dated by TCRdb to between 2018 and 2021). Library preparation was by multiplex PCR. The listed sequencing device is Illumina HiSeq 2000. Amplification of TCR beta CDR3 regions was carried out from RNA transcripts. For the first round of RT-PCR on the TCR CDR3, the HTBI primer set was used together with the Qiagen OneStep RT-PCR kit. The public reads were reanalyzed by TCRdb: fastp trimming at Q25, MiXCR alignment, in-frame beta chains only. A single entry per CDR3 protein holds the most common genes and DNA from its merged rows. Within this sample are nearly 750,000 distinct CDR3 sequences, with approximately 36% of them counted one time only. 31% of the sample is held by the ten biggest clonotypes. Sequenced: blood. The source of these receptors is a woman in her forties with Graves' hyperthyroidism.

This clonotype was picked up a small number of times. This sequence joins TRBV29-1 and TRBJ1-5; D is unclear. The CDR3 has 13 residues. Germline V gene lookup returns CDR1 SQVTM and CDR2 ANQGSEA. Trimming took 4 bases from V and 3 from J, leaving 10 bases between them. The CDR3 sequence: CSVVAGFNQPQHF. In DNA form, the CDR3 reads TGCAGCGTTGTAGCGGGGTTCAATCAGCCCCAGCATTTT.

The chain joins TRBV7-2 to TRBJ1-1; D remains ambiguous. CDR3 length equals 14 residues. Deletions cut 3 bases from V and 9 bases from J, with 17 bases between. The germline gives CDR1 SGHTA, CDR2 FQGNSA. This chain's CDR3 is CASSLLLEAKKAFF. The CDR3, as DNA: TGTGCCAGCAGCTTGCTCCTGGAGGCAAAAAAAGCTTTCTTT.

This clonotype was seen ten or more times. The CDR3 bases are TGTGCCAGCAGCTTATCGGGAGGGCCTGGGTACGAGCAGTACTTC. Its protein product is CASSLSGGPGYEQYF. The rearrangement joins TRBV11-2 to TRBJ2-7; 8 bases agree with TRBD2. Germline CDR1 reads SGHAT; CDR2 reads FQNNGV. V shed 2 bases, J shed 4 bases, and the junction held 7 bases outside the gene matches. This CDR3 region has 15 residues.

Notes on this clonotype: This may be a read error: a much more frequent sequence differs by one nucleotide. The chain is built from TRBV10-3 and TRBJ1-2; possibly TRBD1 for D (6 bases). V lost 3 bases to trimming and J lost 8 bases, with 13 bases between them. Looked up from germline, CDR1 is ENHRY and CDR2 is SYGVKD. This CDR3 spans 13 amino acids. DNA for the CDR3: TGTGCCATCAGTGACTCGACAGGTTGGGGCTACACCTTC. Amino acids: CAISDSTGWGYTF.

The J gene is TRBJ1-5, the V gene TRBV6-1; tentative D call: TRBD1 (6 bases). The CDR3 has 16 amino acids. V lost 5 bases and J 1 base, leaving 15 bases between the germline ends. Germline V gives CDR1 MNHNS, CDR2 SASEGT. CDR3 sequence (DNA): TGTGCCAGCAGTTACGGGGGCGATCCGAGCAATCAGCCCCAGCATTTT. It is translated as CASSYGGDPSNQPQHF.

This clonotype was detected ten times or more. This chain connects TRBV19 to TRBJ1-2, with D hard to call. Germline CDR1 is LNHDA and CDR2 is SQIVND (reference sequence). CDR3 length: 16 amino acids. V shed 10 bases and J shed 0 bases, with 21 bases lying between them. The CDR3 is CATTRFAGYSNYGYTF. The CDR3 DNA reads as TGTGCCACTACCCGTTTCGCGGGGTATTCTAACTATGGCTACACCTTC.

The CDR3 coding sequence is TGCAGCGTCGTGCGGGACGGTCCCTACGAGCAGTACTTC. It specifies CSVVRDGPYEQYF. The V and J genes are TRBV29-1 and TRBJ2-7, with D possibly matching TRBD2 (6 bases). The germline gives CDR1 SQVTM, CDR2 ANQGSEA. The CDR3 loop spans 13 amino acids. Trimming pared 6 bases from V and 2 bases from J, leaving 14 bases between.

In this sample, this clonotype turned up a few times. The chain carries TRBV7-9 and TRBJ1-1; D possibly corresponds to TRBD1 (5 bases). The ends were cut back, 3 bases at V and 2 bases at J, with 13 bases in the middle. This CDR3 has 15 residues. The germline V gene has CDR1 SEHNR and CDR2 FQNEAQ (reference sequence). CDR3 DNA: TGTGCCAGCAGCTTGGCCGGGGGACGTAACACTGAAGCTTTCTTT. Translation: CASSLAGGRNTEAFF.